The next 13 T cell receptor beta chains were all read from a single sample in a study of cytomegalovirus exposure and HLA in healthy donors. This table comes from immunoSEQ multiplex PCR, and its TCRdb copy is limited to in-frame clones, with some not included. The data show 95,000 to 150,000 clones, around 90% seen once. Specimen: PBMCs. Receptors were obtained from a young woman in good health and CMV-seronegative.

This chain connects TRBV4-1 to TRBJ2-3, with D tentatively TRBD1 (5 bases). The CDR3 totals 15 residues. From germline, CDR1 is MGHRA and CDR2 YSYEKL. Trimming stripped 0 bases from V and 0 bases from J, with 7 bases between. The chain's CDR3 is CASSQDRVSTDTQYF. The DNA of the CDR3 is TGCGCCAGCAGCCAAGACAGGGTGAGCACAGATACGCAGTATTTT.

The chain uses TRBV21-1 and TRBJ1-5; the D call in the table, TRBD1, was not verified against the DNA. TRBV21-1 is a listed pseudogene. The CDR3 runs 16 residues. Here the CDR3 DNA reads TGTGCCAGCAGCAAAGGAAGCAGGTATAGCAATCAGCCCCAGCATTTT. This codes for CASSKGSRYSNQPQHF.

The chain joins TRBV2 to TRBJ2-3, with TRBD1 matching 9 bases. Unmatched junction bases numbered 4, after V lost 5 bases and J lost 1 base. The CDR3 consists of 15 residues. Germline assignment: CDR1 SNHLY and CDR2 FYNNEI. The CDR3 region is CASSRRQGGTDTQYF. CDR3 nucleotides: TGTGCCAGCAGTCGAAGACAGGGGGGCACAGATACGCAGTATTTT.

On this clone: This CDR3 is also generated by other DNA sequences in the sample. V is TRBV30 and J is TRBJ2-1; maybe TRBD2 (6 bases). The CDR3 sequence is 14 residues long. V lost 0 bases to trimming and J lost 0 bases, with 6 bases between them. Germline V CDR1 and CDR2: GTSNPN, SVGIG (reference sequence). The DNA of the CDR3 is TGTGCCTGGAGTGTCGGGGGCTCCTACAATGAGCAGTTCTTC. Encoded protein: CAWSVGGSYNEQFF.

As DNA, the CDR3 is TGTGCCAGCAGCTCCCGGGGAGCGGGAGGGCAGTTCTTC. It translates to CASSSRGAGGQFF. V is TRBV7-6 and J is TRBJ2-1; 9 bases fit TRBD2. Trimming cost V 4 bases and J 12 bases; bases outside gene matches: 7. Germline assignment: CDR1 SGHVS and CDR2 FNYEAQ. The CDR3 loop spans 13 amino acids.

The V call is TRBV6-1, the J call TRBJ2-1, with a possible D match to TRBD1 (6 bases). V was cut by 0 bases and J by 7 bases, with 28 bases left in between. CDR3 length: 20 amino acids. From germline, CDR1 is MNHNS and CDR2 SASEGT. CDR3 sequence: CASSEAVLLMGTRGRNEQFF. The CDR3 region has the DNA TGTGCCAGCAGTGAAGCGGTTCTCTTGATGGGGACAAGGGGCCGTAATGAGCAGTTCTTC.

This sequence joins TRBV4-1 and TRBJ2-7; a weak D match, TRBD1 (5 bases). The ends were cut back, 0 bases at V and 2 bases at J, with 8 bases in the middle. The CDR3 spans 14 residues. From germline, CDR1 is MGHRA and CDR2 YSYEKL. The CDR3 here is CASSQDTGAYEQYF. The CDR3 DNA is TGCGCCAGCAGCCAAGACACAGGAGCCTACGAGCAGTACTTC.

The J gene is TRBJ1-4, the V gene TRBV4-2, with TRBD1 matching 8 bases. V shed 2 bases and J 8 bases; nucleotides not matched to a gene: 4. CDR3 length equals 14 residues. Germline V lookup: CDR1 LGHNA, CDR2 YNFKEQ. The CDR3 coding sequence is TGTGCCAGCAGCCAACCGGACAGGGCGGAAAAACTGTTTTTT. Protein product: CASSQPDRAEKLFF.

This clone came up a few times. J is TRBJ1-1 and V is TRBV18, with D unresolved. Germline-derived CDR1 and CDR2 are KGHSH and LQKENI. V shed 2 bases and J shed 8 bases, with 9 bases lying between them. The CDR3 loop spans 12 amino acids. The CDR3 bases are TGTGCCAGCTCACCAGGGCGTTTCGAAGCTTTCTTT. Translated, it gives CASSPGRFEAFF.

The chain has TRBV4-1 and TRBJ1-1, with unresolved D. In germline, CDR1 is MGHRA, CDR2 YSYEKL. The CDR3 runs to 17 residues. Trimming stripped 4 bases from V and 0 bases from J, with 18 bases between. CDR3 loop: CASSLRLITRMNTEAFF. The DNA of the CDR3 is TGCGCCAGCAGCCTGAGACTTATCACAAGGATGAACACTGAAGCTTTCTTT.

The chain carries TRBV7-9 and TRBJ1-1, with D unclear. The CDR3 totals 14 residues. Trimming removed 3 bases from V and 0 bases from J, with 8 bases in between. The germline V gene encodes CDR1 SEHNR and CDR2 FQNEAQ (reference sequence). The DNA of the CDR3 is TGTGCCAGCAGCTTGGCAGGCATGAACACTGAAGCTTTCTTT. Amino acid sequence: CASSLAGMNTEAFF.

This chain connects TRBV30 to TRBJ2-2, with no clear D. This CDR3 is built from 11 residues. Germline lookup yields CDR1 GTSNPN and CDR2 SVGIG (reference sequence). The germline V and J ends were trimmed by 3 bases and 7 bases, with 6 bases remaining between them. In DNA form, the CDR3 reads TGTGCCTGGAGCTCTCGCGGGGAGCTGTTTTTT. It translates to CAWSSRGELFF.

This chain links TRBV6-1 with TRBJ2-1, with 13 bases matching TRBD2. This CDR3 spans 13 amino acids. V was pared by 6 bases and J by 9 bases, with 2 bases of the junction left unmatched. Germline CDR1 is MNHNS and CDR2 is SASEGT. The CDR3 sequence: CASRGTSGIEQFF. The CDR3 DNA reads as TGTGCCAGCAGGGGGACTAGCGGGATTGAGCAGTTCTTC.